A selection of T cell receptor beta chains follows, all from one sample in a study of shared clonotypes between healthy human individuals. Only in-frame clones appear in the TCRdb table, and some are missing; sequencing was by immunoSEQ multiplex PCR. The sample yields 2 million to 2.5 million clones, 85% to 95% seen once. The sequenced material came from naive CD4+ T cells from PBMCs. The receptors stem from a man between 18 and 35 years old in good health. Some clones in this sample may be carry-over from other donors' samples. The CDR3 runs from the conserved cysteine through the conserved F or W. A D gene is named only where the DNA matches it firmly. Some rows mark clone size as missing; the rest say once, few, many or name a class of expanded clone.

clone size,D gene,V gene,J gene,CDR3 protein,CDR3 DNA
.,TRBD2,TRBV5-1,TRBJ2-7,CASSFLGGTSGEQYF,TGCGCCAGCAGCTTTCTGGGGGGGACTAGCGGCGAGCAGTACTTC
once,.,TRBV10-3,TRBJ2-1,CAIRELNEQFF,TGTGCCATCAGGGAACTCAATGAGCAGTTCTTC
.,.,TRBV7-2,TRBJ1-3,CASSFTGTQSSGNTIYF,TGTGCCAGCAGCTTTACCGGGACCCAGAGCTCTGGAAACACCATATATTTT
once,TRBD2,TRBV6-4,TRBJ2-1,CASSDSSGARARYNEQFF,TGTGCCAGCAGTGACTCGAGCGGGGCCCGGGCACGGTACAATGAGCAGTTCTTC
.,.,TRBV18,TRBJ1-1,CASSPWSGANTEAFF,TGTGCCAGCTCACCATGGTCTGGGGCGAACACTGAAGCTTTCTTT
.,.,TRBV5-1,TRBJ2-3,CASSPGLGGPDTQYF,TGCGCCAGCAGTCCGGGCCTGGGAGGACCAGATACGCAGTATTTT
.,.,TRBV7-2,TRBJ2-5,CASSLSQQETQYF,TGTGCCAGCAGCTTAAGTCAGCAAGAGACCCAGTACTTC
.,TRBD1,TRBV18,TRBJ2-1,CASSPQDRGSYNEQFF,TGTGCCAGCTCACCACAGGACAGGGGATCCTACAATGAGCAGTTCTTC
.,.,TRBV5-1,TRBJ1-3,CASSLGGPSGNTIYF,TGCGCCAGCAGCTTGGGAGGGCCCAGCGGAAACACCATATATTTT
.,.,TRBV27,TRBJ1-1,CASSLIRASEAFF,TGTGCCAGCAGTCTCATCCGGGCTTCTGAAGCTTTCTTT
.,TRBD1,TRBV18,TRBJ1-1,CASSPKPLGGQKNTEAFF,TGTGCCAGCTCACCAAAGCCCCTCGGGGGACAGAAGAACACTGAAGCTTTCTTT
.,.,TRBV28,TRBJ2-7,CASSPPGALSSYEQYF,TGTGCCAGCAGTCCGCCAGGGGCACTTAGCTCCTACGAGCAGTACTTC
.,TRBD1,TRBV9,TRBJ2-5,CASSTRTGPRETQYF,TGTGCCAGCAGCACTCGGACAGGGCCTCGGGAGACCCAGTACTTC
.,TRBD2,TRBV27,TRBJ2-7,CASSLGLAAFSYEQYF,TGTGCCAGCAGCCTGGGACTAGCGGCGTTCTCCTACGAGCAGTACTTC
.,TRBD2,TRBV11-1,TRBJ2-5,CASSLFGGISEETQYF,TGTGCCAGCAGCTTATTCGGGGGGATTTCGGAAGAGACCCAGTACTTC
once,.,TRBV5-6,TRBJ2-1,CASSPGGGRADNEQFF,TGTGCCAGCAGCCCGGGCGGTGGCAGGGCCGACAATGAGCAGTTCTTC
.,.,TRBV2,TRBJ1-4,CASSEQGNGSEKLFF,TGTGCCAGCAGTGAACAAGGGAATGGTTCAGAAAAACTGTTTTTT
few,.,TRBV30,TRBJ1-1,CAWSVTGANTEAFF,TGTGCCTGGAGTGTAACCGGGGCGAACACTGAAGCTTTCTTT
.,.,TRBV13,TRBJ2-1,CASSLGGGRDQQFF,TGTGCCAGCAGCTTAGGAGGGGGGCGGGACCAGCAGTTCTTC
few,TRBD1,TRBV30,TRBJ1-5,CAWRGQYNQPQHF,TGTGCCTGGAGGGGACAGTACAATCAGCCCCAGCATTTT
.,.,TRBV29-1,TRBJ2-1,CSVPTSYNEQFF,TGCAGCGTCCCGACAAGTTACAATGAGCAGTTCTTC